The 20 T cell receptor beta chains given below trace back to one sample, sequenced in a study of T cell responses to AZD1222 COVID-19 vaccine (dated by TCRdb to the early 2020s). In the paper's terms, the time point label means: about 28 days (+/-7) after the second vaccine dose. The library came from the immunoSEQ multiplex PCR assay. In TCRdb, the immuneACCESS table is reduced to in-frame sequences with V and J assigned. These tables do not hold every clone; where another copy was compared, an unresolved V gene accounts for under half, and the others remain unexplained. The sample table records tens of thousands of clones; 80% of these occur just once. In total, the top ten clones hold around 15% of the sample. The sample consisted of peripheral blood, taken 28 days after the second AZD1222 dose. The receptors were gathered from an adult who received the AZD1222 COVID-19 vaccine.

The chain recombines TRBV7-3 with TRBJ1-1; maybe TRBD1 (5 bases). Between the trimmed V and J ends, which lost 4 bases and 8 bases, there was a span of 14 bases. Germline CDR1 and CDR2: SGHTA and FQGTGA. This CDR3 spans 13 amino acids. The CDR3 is CASSWGPTTEAFF. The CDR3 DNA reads TGTGCCAGCAGCTGGGGACCCACTACAGAAGCTTTCTTT.

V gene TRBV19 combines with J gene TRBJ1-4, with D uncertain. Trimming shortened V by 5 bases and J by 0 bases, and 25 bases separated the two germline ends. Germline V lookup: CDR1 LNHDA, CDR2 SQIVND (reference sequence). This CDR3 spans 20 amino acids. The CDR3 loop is CASSSPPGAFFSATNEKLFF. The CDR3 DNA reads TGTGCCAGTAGTTCCCCCCCCGGTGCGTTCTTCTCTGCAACTAATGAAAAACTGTTTTTT.

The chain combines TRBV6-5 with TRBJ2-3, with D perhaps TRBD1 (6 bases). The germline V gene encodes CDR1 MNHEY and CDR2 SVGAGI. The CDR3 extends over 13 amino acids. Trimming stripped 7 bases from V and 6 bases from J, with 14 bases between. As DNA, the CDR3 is TGTGCCAGCACGAGGCCAGGGGCGGATACGCAGTATTTT. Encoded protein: CASTRPGADTQYF.

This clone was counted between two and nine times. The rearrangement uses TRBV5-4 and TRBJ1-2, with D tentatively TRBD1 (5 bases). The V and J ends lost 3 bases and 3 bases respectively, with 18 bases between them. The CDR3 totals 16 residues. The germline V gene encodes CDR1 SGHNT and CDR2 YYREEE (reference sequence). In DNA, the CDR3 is TGTGCCAGCAGCTCTGGGAGTCGTCGGGGGGACTATGGCTACACCTTC. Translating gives CASSSGSRRGDYGYTF.

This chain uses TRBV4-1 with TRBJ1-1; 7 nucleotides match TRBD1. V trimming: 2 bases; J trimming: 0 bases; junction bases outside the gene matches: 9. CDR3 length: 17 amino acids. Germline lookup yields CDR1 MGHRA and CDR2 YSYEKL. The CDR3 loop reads CASSQMGQRTLNTEAFF. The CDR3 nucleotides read TGCGCCAGCAGCCAAATGGGACAGAGAACTTTGAACACTGAAGCTTTCTTT.

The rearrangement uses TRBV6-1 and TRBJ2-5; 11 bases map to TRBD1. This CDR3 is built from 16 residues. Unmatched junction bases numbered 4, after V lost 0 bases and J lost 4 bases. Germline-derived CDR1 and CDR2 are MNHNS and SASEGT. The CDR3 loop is CASSEAEDRGRETQYF. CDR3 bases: TGTGCCAGCAGTGAAGCGGAGGACAGGGGGCGAGAGACCCAGTACTTC.

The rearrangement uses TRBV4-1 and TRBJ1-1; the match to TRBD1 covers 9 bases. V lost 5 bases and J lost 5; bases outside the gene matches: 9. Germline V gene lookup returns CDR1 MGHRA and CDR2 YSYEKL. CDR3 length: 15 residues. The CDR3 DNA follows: TGCGCCAGCAGCACCCGAGGACAGGGGAATACTGAAGCTTTCTTT. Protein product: CASSTRGQGNTEAFF.

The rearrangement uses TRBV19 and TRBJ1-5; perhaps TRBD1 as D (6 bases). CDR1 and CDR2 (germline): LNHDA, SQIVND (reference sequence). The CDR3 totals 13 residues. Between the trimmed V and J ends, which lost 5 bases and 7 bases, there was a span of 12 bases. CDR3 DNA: TGTGCCAGTAGTCAATCGGGGGCCCAGCCCCAGCATTTT. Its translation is CASSQSGAQPQHF.

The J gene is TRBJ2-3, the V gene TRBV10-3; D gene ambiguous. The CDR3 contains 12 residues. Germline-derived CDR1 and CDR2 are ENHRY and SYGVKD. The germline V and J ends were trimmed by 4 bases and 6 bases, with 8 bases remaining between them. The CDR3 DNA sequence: TGTGCCATCAGTGGGGGTCCCGATACGCAGTATTTT. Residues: CAISGGPDTQYF.

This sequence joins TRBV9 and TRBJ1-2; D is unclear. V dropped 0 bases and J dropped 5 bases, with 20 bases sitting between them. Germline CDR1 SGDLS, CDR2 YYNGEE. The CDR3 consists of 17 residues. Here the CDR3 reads CASSVGLGVGLGYGYTF. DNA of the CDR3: TGTGCCAGCAGCGTAGGGTTGGGTGTGGGTCTTGGATATGGCTACACCTTC.

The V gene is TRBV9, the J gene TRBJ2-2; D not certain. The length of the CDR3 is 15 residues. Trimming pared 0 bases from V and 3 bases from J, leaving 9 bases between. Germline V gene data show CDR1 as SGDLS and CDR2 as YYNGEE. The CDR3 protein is CASSVEPSYTGELFF. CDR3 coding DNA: TGTGCCAGCAGCGTAGAACCCAGTTACACCGGGGAGCTGTTTTTT.

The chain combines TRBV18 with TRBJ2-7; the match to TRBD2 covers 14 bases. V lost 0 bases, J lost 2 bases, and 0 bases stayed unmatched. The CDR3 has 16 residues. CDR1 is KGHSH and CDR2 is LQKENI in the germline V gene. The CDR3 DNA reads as TGTGCCAGCTCACCACCGACTAGCGGGGGGGCCTACGAGCAGTACTTC. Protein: CASSPPTSGGAYEQYF.

The CDR3 nucleotides are TGTGCCTCCATCTTACCGCCTCTAGCGGGGTCGAAAAGGGGGGCCAACGTCCTGACTTTC. Translated: CASILPPLAGSKRGANVLTF. The V and J genes are TRBV30 and TRBJ2-6; 9 bases line up with TRBD2. The V gene's germline CDR1 is GTSNPN and CDR2 SVGIG (reference sequence). CDR3 size: 20 residues. After removal of 7 bases from V and 4 bases from J, the junction contained 23 bases not matched to a gene.

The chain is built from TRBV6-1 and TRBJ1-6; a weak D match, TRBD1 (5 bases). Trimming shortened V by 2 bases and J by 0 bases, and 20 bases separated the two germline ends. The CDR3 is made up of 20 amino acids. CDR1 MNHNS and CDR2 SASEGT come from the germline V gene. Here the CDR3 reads CASSETPPLGESSYNSPLHF. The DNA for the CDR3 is TGTGCCAGCAGTGAAACTCCTCCGTTGGGGGAAAGCTCCTATAATTCACCCCTCCACTTT.

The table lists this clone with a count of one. The CDR3 DNA follows: TGTGCCAGCAGCACGCAGGGGGGATCTACCGGGGAGCTGTTTTTT. It specifies CASSTQGGSTGELFF. The rearrangement links TRBV5-8 to TRBJ2-2; D perhaps matches TRBD1 (7 bases). The CDR3 runs to 15 residues. Looked up from germline, CDR1 is SGHTS and CDR2 is YDEGEE. The V gene lost 4 bases and the J gene lost 5 bases, with 15 bases spanning the gap.

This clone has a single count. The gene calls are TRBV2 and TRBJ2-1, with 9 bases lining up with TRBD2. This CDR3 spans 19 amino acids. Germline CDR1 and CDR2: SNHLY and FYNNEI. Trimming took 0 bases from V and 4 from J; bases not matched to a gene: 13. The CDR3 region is CASSEALLAGGPAYNEQFF. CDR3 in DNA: TGTGCCAGCAGTGAAGCGCTTCTGGCGGGGGGGCCCGCATACAATGAGCAGTTCTTC. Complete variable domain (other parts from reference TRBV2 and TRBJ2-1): EPEVTQTPSHQVTQMGQEVILRCVPISNHLYFYWYRQILGQKVEFLVSFYNNEISEKSEIFDDQFSVERPDGSNFTLKIRSTKLEDSAMYFCASSEALLAGGPAYNEQFFGPGTRLTVL.

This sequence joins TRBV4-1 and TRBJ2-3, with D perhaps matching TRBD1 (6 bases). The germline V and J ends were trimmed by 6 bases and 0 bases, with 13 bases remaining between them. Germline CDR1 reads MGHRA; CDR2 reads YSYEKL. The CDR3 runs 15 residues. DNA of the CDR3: TGCGCCAGCAGACGTACTGGACAGAGCACAGATACGCAGTATTTT. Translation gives CASRRTGQSTDTQYF.

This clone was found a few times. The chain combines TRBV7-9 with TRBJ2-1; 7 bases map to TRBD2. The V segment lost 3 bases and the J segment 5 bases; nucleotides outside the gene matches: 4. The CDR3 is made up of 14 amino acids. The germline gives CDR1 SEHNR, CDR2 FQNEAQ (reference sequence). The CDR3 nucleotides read TGTGCCAGCAGCTTCGGGCTAGCGGACAATGAGCAGTTCTTC. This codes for CASSFGLADNEQFF.

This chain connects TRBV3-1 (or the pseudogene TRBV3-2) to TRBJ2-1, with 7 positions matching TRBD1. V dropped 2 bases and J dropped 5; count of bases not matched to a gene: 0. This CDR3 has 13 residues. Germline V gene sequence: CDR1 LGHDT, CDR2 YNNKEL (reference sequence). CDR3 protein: CASSQTGDNEQFF. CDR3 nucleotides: TGTGCCAGCAGCCAAACAGGGGACAATGAGCAGTTCTTC.

The CDR3 loop is CASSPKTPGTSGGLAKNIQYF. As DNA, the CDR3 is TGTGCCAGCTCACCCAAGACCCCCGGGACTAGCGGGGGACTAGCCAAAAACATTCAGTACTTC. This chain joins TRBV18 and TRBJ2-4, with 14 bases identical to TRBD2. V shed 3 bases and J 0 bases; nucleotides not matched to a gene: 13. This CDR3 has 21 residues. Germline CDR1 reads KGHSH; CDR2 reads LQKENI.